This is a list of T cell receptor beta chains from one sample in a study of cytotoxic CD8 clonotypes in ibrutinib-treated CLL. Some clones are missing from TCRdb's copy, which holds only in-frame ones; the method was immunoSEQ multiplex PCR. The table lists tens of thousands of clones, roughly 72% of them singletons. The sequences come from PBMCs, collected after 12 months of ibrutinib treatment. Receptor source: a human donor with chronic lymphocytic leukemia. CDR3s include the opening cysteine and the closing phenylalanine or tryptophan. The D gene is left open where the match is weak. The listing skips clone size in some rows; elsewhere it reads once, few, many or a size class.

clone_size	d_call	v_call	j_call	cdr3_nt	cdr3_aa
few	-	TRBV19	TRBJ2-3	TGTGCCAGTAGGGGTTGGGGGGAGACAGATACGCAGTATTTT	CASRGWGETDTQYF
few	TRBD1	TRBV27	TRBJ2-7	TGTGCCAGCAGTTTCCTTCGGACAGGGGGCGTTTACGAGCAGTACTTC	CASSFLRTGGVYEQYF
few	-	TRBV5-8	TRBJ1-6	TGTGCCAGCAGCTTGGGGGACCGGGATTCACCCCTCCACTTT	CASSLGDRDSPLHF
-	TRBD1	TRBV11-2	TRBJ2-7	TGTGCCAGCAGCTTAAGTGGCAGGGGGTTTCCCTACGAGCAGTACTTC	CASSLSGRGFPYEQYF
-	-	TRBV4-1	TRBJ1-1	TGCGCCAGCAGCCCCCCGGAGCGAACGGGCACTGAAGCTTTCTTT	CASSPPERTGTEAFF
-	-	TRBV30	TRBJ2-6	TGTGCCTGGAACCCAGCCTCTGGGGCCAACGTCCTGACTTTC	CAWNPASGANVLTF
-	TRBD1	TRBV6-5	TRBJ1-3	TGTGCCAGCAGTTCCCCGACAGGGTCTGGAAACACCATATATTTT	CASSSPTGSGNTIYF
few	-	TRBV5-1	TRBJ2-7	TGCGCCAGCAGCCCGGATATTGGGAGCTCCTACGAGCAGTACTTC	CASSPDIGSSYEQYF
few	-	TRBV30	TRBJ1-1	TGTGCCTGGAGTCTAGGGTGGTACACTGAAGCTTTCTTT	CAWSLGWYTEAFF
-	TRBD2	TRBV28	TRBJ2-5	TGTGCCAGCAGTTTACCAAGCGGGGGGAAAGAGACCCAGTACTTC	CASSLPSGGKETQYF
few	-	TRBV7-2	TRBJ2-5	TGTGCCAGCAGCCCGGCGGCCCTAAGGGAGACCCAGTACTTC	CASSPAALRETQYF
-	-	TRBV5-1	TRBJ1-4	TGCGCCAGCACCTTATCTTGGGGGACCCGGAGGGCTAATGAAAAACTGTTTTTT	CASTLSWGTRRANEKLFF